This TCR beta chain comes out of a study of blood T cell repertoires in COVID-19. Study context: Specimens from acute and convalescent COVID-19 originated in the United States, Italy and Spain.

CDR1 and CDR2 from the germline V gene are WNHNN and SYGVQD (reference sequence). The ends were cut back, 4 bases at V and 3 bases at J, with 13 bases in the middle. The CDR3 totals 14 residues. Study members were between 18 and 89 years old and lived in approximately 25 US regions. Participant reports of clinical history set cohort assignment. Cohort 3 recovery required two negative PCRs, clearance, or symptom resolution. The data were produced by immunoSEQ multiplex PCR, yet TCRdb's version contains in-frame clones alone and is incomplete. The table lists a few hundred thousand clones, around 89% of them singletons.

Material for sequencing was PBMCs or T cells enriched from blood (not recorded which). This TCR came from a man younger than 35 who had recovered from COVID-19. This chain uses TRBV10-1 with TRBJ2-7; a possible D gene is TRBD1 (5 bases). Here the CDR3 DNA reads TGCGCCAGCAGTGGTACAGGTCCGGGCTACGAGCAGTACTTC. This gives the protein CASSGTGPGYEQYF.